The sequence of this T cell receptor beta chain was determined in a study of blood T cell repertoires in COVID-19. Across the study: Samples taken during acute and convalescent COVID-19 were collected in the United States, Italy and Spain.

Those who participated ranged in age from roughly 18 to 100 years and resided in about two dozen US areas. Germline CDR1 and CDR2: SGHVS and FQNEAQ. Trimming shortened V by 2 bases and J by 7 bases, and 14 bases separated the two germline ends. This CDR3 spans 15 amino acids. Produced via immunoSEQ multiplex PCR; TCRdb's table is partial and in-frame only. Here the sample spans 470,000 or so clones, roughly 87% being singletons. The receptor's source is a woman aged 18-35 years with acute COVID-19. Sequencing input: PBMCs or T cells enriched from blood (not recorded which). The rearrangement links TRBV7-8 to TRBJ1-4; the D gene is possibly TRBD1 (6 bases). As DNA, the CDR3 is TGTGCCAGCAGCTTATCCCGCCAGGGGAGTGAAAAACTGTTTTTT. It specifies CASSLSRQGSEKLFF.